The 22 T cell receptor beta chains given below trace back to one sample, sequenced in a study of blood T cell repertoires in COVID-19. Profiled with immunoSEQ multiplex PCR; TCRdb holds only in-frame clones, not every one. Among around 290,000 clones listed, around 89% were seen once. The sequenced material came from peripheral blood. All receptors derive from a man between 40 and 49 years old with acute or convalescent COVID-19.

The chain uses TRBV28 and TRBJ1-5; D is perhaps TRBD1 (5 bases). The CDR3 totals 12 residues. The germline gives CDR1 MDHEN, CDR2 SYDVKM. Here the CDR3 DNA reads TGTGCGATACAGGAGAGCAATCAGCCCCAGCATTTT. This encodes CAIQESNQPQHF.

The chain employs TRBV4-1 and TRBJ1-6, with D possibly matching TRBD1 (5 bases). Trimming shortened V by 0 bases and J by 4 bases, and 10 bases separated the two germline ends. Germline CDR1 is MGHRA and CDR2 is YSYEKL. The CDR3 runs 16 residues. The CDR3 region is CASSQEFAGYNSPLHF. CDR3 nucleotide sequence: TGCGCCAGCAGCCAAGAATTTGCAGGGTATAATTCACCCCTCCACTTT.

The chain couples TRBV4-2 to TRBJ1-5; D gene unclear. This CDR3 is built from 16 residues. V dropped 0 bases and J dropped 2 bases, with 11 bases sitting between them. The germline V gene has CDR1 LGHNA and CDR2 YNFKEQ. CDR3 nucleotide sequence: TGTGCCAGCAGCCAAGATCCGAGAACCGGCAATCAGCCCCAGCATTTT. As protein: CASSQDPRTGNQPQHF.

This clone was seen only once. This chain uses TRBV19 with TRBJ1-4; D possibly corresponds to TRBD1 (5 bases). The CDR3 covers 16 residues. The germline V and J ends were trimmed by 3 bases and 5 bases, with 16 bases remaining between them. Germline V gene lookup returns CDR1 LNHDA and CDR2 SQIVND (reference sequence). The CDR3: CASSILLSGGNEKLFF. The DNA of the CDR3 is TGTGCCAGTAGTATCCTGTTGTCGGGGGGGAATGAAAAACTGTTTTTT.

This clone has a single count. The chain is built from TRBV3-1 (or the pseudogene TRBV3-2) and TRBJ1-2, with TRBD1 as a possible D gene (5 bases). The CDR3 totals 14 residues. V lost 7 bases and J lost 7, with 19 bases in between. Germline V gene data show CDR1 as LGHDT and CDR2 as YNNKEL (reference sequence). The CDR3 DNA reads as TGTGCCAGCACCGCCGGCGGGGACGGAGGTGGCTACACCTTC. Protein: CASTAGGDGGGYTF.

CDR3 sequence: CASALGGSSGKLFF. The CDR3 DNA follows: TGTGCCAGCGCACTTGGGGGGAGTTCCGGAAAACTGTTTTTT. The chain carries TRBV3-1 (or the pseudogene TRBV3-2) and TRBJ1-4; TRBD1 might be the D (5 bases). The CDR3 extends over 14 amino acids. Germline lookup yields CDR1 LGHDT and CDR2 YNNKEL (reference sequence). V was trimmed by 8 bases and J by 10 bases, leaving 20 bases between them.

The chain links TRBV7-9 to TRBJ1-5; D is ambiguous. Germline V gene sequence: CDR1 SEHNR, CDR2 FQNEAQ (reference sequence). The CDR3 loop spans 13 amino acids. V lost 4 bases and J 1 base, leaving 5 bases between the germline ends. For the CDR3, the DNA is TGTGCCAGCAGCTCATTCAGCAATCAGCCCCAGCATTTT. Encoded protein: CASSSFSNQPQHF.

The V and J genes are TRBV9 and TRBJ2-3; 10 bases match TRBD2. J was trimmed by 3 bases and V by 0 bases; bases with no gene match: 4. This CDR3 contains 16 residues. The germline CDR1 and CDR2 sequences are SGDLS and YYNGEE. The CDR3 sequence is CASSVEAGGPTDTQYF. CDR3 nucleotides: TGTGCCAGCAGCGTAGAAGCGGGGGGGCCTACAGATACGCAGTATTTT.

The CDR3 reads CSASGQSNQPQHF. In DNA form, the CDR3 reads TGCAGTGCTAGTGGCCAGTCCAATCAGCCCCAGCATTTT. This chain links TRBV20-1 with TRBJ1-5; the D is unclear. CDR3 size: 13 residues. V was pared by 3 bases and J by 3 bases, with 9 bases between. CDR1 DFQATT and CDR2 SNEGSKA come from the germline V gene (reference sequence).

V usage is TRBV7-8 and J usage is TRBJ1-3; D remains ambiguous. CDR3 length: 11 amino acids. Germline CDR1 is SGHVS and CDR2 is FQNEAQ. Trimming took off 5 bases at V and 10 bases at J, with 9 bases between the two ends. The CDR3 coding sequence is TGTGCCAGCAGCCTCCTTGAGACCATATATTTT. As protein: CASSLLETIYF.

V gene TRBV6-6 combines with J gene TRBJ1-1, with no clear D. The CDR3 consists of 13 residues. V lost 7 bases and J 2 bases, leaving 11 bases between the germline ends. Germline CDR1 MNHNY, CDR2 SVGAGI (reference sequence). CDR3 protein: CASIFRGNTEAFF. In nucleotides, the CDR3 is TGTGCCAGCATTTTTCGGGGAAACACTGAAGCTTTCTTT.

V and J are TRBV7-9 and TRBJ2-5; perhaps TRBD1 as D (6 bases). The V and J ends lost 1 base and 5 bases respectively, with 8 bases between them. There are 13 residues in the CDR3. Germline CDR1 reads SEHNR; CDR2 reads FQNEAQ (reference sequence). The CDR3 nucleotides read TGTGCCAGCAGCTTAGGTCAGGGGGAGACCCAGTACTTC. This encodes CASSLGQGETQYF. Filled out from reference TRBV7-9 and TRBJ2-5, the complete variable domain reads DTGVSQNPRHKITKRGQNVTFRCDPISEHNRLYWYRQTLGQGPEFLTYFQNEAQLEKSRLLSDRFSAERPKGSFSTLEIQRTEQGDSAMYLCASSLGQGETQYFGPGTRLLVL.

The sample holds one count of this clone. The chain couples TRBV5-5 to TRBJ1-6; possibly TRBD1 for D (5 bases). Germline V CDR1 and CDR2: SGHKS, YYEKEE (reference sequence). This CDR3 region has 15 residues. The V end was cut by 2 bases, the J end by 8 bases, with 14 bases between. This CDR3 reads CASSLQVRLDSPLHF. CDR3 DNA: TGTGCCAGCAGCTTACAGGTCAGGCTAGATTCACCCCTCCACTTT.

This chain joins TRBV10-2 and TRBJ2-1; 8 bases map to TRBD1. This CDR3 is 12 amino acids long. Germline CDR1 WSHSY, CDR2 SAAADI. Trimming removed 8 bases from V and 7 bases from J; junction bases left unmatched: 4. DNA of the CDR3: TGCGCCAGCCAAAACAGGGGGAATGAGCAGTTCTTC. Its protein is CASQNRGNEQFF.

The chain is built from TRBV5-1 and TRBJ2-1, with 9 nucleotides matching TRBD1. The CDR3 totals 16 residues. The germline CDR1 and CDR2 sequences are SGHRS and YFSETQ. V lost 3 bases and J lost 8; bases outside the gene matches: 12. CDR3 residues: CASSSSPGQGVDEQFF. In DNA, the CDR3 is TGCGCCAGCAGCTCTTCCCCGGGACAGGGAGTGGATGAGCAGTTCTTC.

The chain has TRBV11-2 and TRBJ2-1, with TRBD1 as a possible D gene (8 bases). This CDR3 is 16 amino acids long. Trimming removed 1 base at V and 11 bases at J, with 21 bases between. Germline values: CDR1 SGHAT, CDR2 FQNNGV. The CDR3: CASSLGIQGGGSQQFF. CDR3 DNA: TGTGCCAGCAGCTTAGGAATACAGGGGGGCGGGAGTCAGCAGTTCTTC. The complete variable domain, with remaining parts taken from reference TRBV11-2 and TRBJ2-1, reads EAGVAQSPRYKIIEKRQSVAFWCNPISGHATLYWYQQILGQGPKLLIQFQNNGVVDDSQLPKDRFSAERLKGVDSTLKIQPAKLEDSAVYLCASSLGIQGGGSQQFFGPGTRLTVL.

This clone has a handful of counts. Written as DNA, the CDR3 is TGTGCCACCAGTGATCTTTTCACGGGGAGAACCGGGGAGCTGTTTTTT. Protein product: CATSDLFTGRTGELFF. The V call is TRBV24-1, the J call TRBJ2-2; possibly TRBD2 for D (5 bases). This CDR3 is 16 amino acids long. Germline loops: CDR1 KGHDR, CDR2 SFDVKD. Trimming left V 3 bases short and J 5 bases short, with 15 bases between.

The chain has TRBV9 and TRBJ1-2, with a weak D call TRBD1 (5 bases). Trimming pared 5 bases from V and 6 bases from J, leaving 14 bases between. This CDR3 has 13 residues. Germline V gene sequence: CDR1 SGDLS, CDR2 YYNGEE. This CDR3 reads CASRNEQGDGYTF. The CDR3 region has the DNA TGTGCCAGCAGAAATGAGCAGGGTGATGGCTACACCTTC.

This chain links TRBV2 with TRBJ1-3; possibly TRBD1 for D (5 bases). The germline gives CDR1 SNHLY, CDR2 FYNNEI. V was shortened by 7 bases and J by 4 bases, with 14 bases between the two germline ends. The CDR3 runs to 14 residues. The CDR3 is CASTGGGDGNTIYF. The DNA for the CDR3 is TGTGCCAGCACCGGGGGGGGAGACGGAAACACCATATATTTT.

V gene TRBV27 combines with J gene TRBJ1-2, with TRBD1 matching 8 bases. The germline CDR1 and CDR2 sequences are MNHEY and SMNVEV (reference sequence). There are 13 residues in the CDR3. Losses at the gene ends were 6 bases for V and 8 bases for J; bases not matched to a gene: 8. The CDR3 DNA is TGTGCCAGCAGGGGGTCAGGGGGCCAAGGCTACACCTTC. Translating gives CASRGSGGQGYTF.

The chain is built from TRBV5-4 and TRBJ1-5; D is unresolved. Trimming removed 4 bases from V and 2 bases from J, with 10 bases in between. CDR3 size: 14 residues. CDR1 and CDR2 from the germline V gene are SGHNT and YYREEE (reference sequence). Here the CDR3 DNA reads TGTGCCAGCAGCGCCGGAGCGGGCAATCAGCCCCAGCATTTT. Protein: CASSAGAGNQPQHF.

V and J are TRBV10-3 and TRBJ1-2; 11 bases fit TRBD1. V shed 6 bases, J shed 6 bases, and the junction held 6 bases outside the gene matches. CDR1 is ENHRY and CDR2 is SYGVKD in the germline V gene. The CDR3 runs 14 residues. The CDR3 protein is CAISRTGGEDGYTF. The CDR3, as DNA: TGTGCCATCAGCCGGACAGGGGGCGAGGATGGCTACACCTTC.